These T cell receptor beta chains were read from a single sample in a study of cytomegalovirus exposure and HLA in healthy donors. Method: immunoSEQ multiplex PCR; TCRdb's copy keeps in-frame clones and lacks some. Seen here are 150,000 to 250,000 clones, about 81% observed once, and the top ten hold under 7.5%. Material: PBMCs. These receptors originate from a woman aged 50 to 60 in good health and CMV-seropositive. Each CDR3 is given with its conserved first and last residue. The D gene is left open where the match is weak. The listing skips clone size in some rows; elsewhere it reads once, few, many or a size class.

j_call: TRBJ1-5
clone_size: once
d_call: .
v_call: TRBV2
cdr3_nt: TGTGCCAGCTTAGGGCGGGGTAAGCCTCGGGGGGAATATAGCAATCAGCCCCAGCATTTT
cdr3_aa: CASLGRGKPRGEYSNQPQHF

j_call: TRBJ2-1
clone_size: .
d_call: TRBD2
v_call: TRBV4-1
cdr3_nt: TGCGCCAGCAGCCAAGTGAGCGGGGGACCCTACAATGAGCAGTTCTTC
cdr3_aa: CASSQVSGGPYNEQFF

j_call: TRBJ1-2
clone_size: .
d_call: .
v_call: TRBV11-2
cdr3_nt: TGTGCCAGCAGCCCCGGGGAGAACCCTTATTTCTATGGCTACACCTTC
cdr3_aa: CASSPGENPYFYGYTF

j_call: TRBJ1-1
clone_size: .
d_call: .
v_call: TRBV28
cdr3_nt: TGTGCCAGCAGTGAATGGCAGGGTAGCAACACTGAAGCTTTCTTT
cdr3_aa: CASSEWQGSNTEAFF

j_call: TRBJ2-5
clone_size: few
d_call: TRBD2
v_call: TRBV27
cdr3_nt: TGTGCCAGCAGTTTGATTAGCGGGTCGCTCCAAGAGACCCAGTACTTC
cdr3_aa: CASSLISGSLQETQYF

j_call: TRBJ2-2
clone_size: .
d_call: .
v_call: TRBV25-1
cdr3_nt: TGTGCCAGCAGTTCCCACTTCACCGGGGAGCTGTTTTTT
cdr3_aa: CASSSHFTGELFF

j_call: TRBJ2-7
clone_size: few
d_call: .
v_call: TRBV28
cdr3_nt: TGTGCCAGCTTCCCCGAGACAATCGAGCAGTACTTC
cdr3_aa: CASFPETIEQYF

j_call: TRBJ2-1
clone_size: .
d_call: TRBD2
v_call: TRBV5-4
cdr3_nt: TGTGCCAGCAGCTTGTCGAGTAGCGGGAGGGTGAATGAGCAGTTCTTC
cdr3_aa: CASSLSSSGRVNEQFF

j_call: TRBJ2-2
clone_size: .
d_call: .
v_call: TRBV5-8
cdr3_nt: TGTGCCAGCCCTGGCAAGGGGCATATAACCGGGGAGCTGTTTTTT
cdr3_aa: CASPGKGHITGELFF

j_call: TRBJ2-5
clone_size: .
d_call: TRBD2
v_call: TRBV6-6
cdr3_nt: TGTGCCAGCAGTTACCCTGGACTAGCGGAAGAGACCCAGTACTTC
cdr3_aa: CASSYPGLAEETQYF

j_call: TRBJ1-2
clone_size: .
d_call: TRBD1
v_call: TRBV5-1
cdr3_nt: TGCGCCAGCAGCTTGGGGGACAGGGATGGCTATGGCTACACCTTC
cdr3_aa: CASSLGDRDGYGYTF

j_call: TRBJ1-4
clone_size: .
d_call: TRBD1
v_call: TRBV30
cdr3_nt: TGTGCCTGGAGTGACGAGGGACAGGGGGCTGAAAAACTGTTTTTT
cdr3_aa: CAWSDEGQGAEKLFF

j_call: TRBJ2-2
clone_size: .
d_call: TRBD2
v_call: TRBV25-1
cdr3_nt: TGTGCCAGCAGTAGGGGGACTAGCGGATACCCGGACACCGGGGAGCTGTTTTTT
cdr3_aa: CASSRGTSGYPDTGELFF

j_call: TRBJ2-7
clone_size: few
d_call: .
v_call: TRBV2
cdr3_nt: TGTGCCAGCAGTGAAGTGGAGTACGAGCAGTACTTC
cdr3_aa: CASSEVEYEQYF

j_call: TRBJ1-1
clone_size: .
d_call: .
v_call: TRBV2
cdr3_nt: TGTGCCAGCAGTGGCTCAGGGATGAACACTGAAGCTTTCTTT
cdr3_aa: CASSGSGMNTEAFF

j_call: TRBJ1-5
clone_size: .
d_call: .
v_call: TRBV19
cdr3_nt: TGTGCCAGCCAACTTTGGGCAGCTGGTCAGCCCCAGCATTTT
cdr3_aa: CASQLWAAGQPQHF

j_call: TRBJ1-1
clone_size: few
d_call: TRBD1
v_call: TRBV5-4
cdr3_nt: TGTGCCAGCAGCACCGGGACAGGCATGCTTGGTGAAGCTTTCTTT
cdr3_aa: CASSTGTGMLGEAFF

j_call: TRBJ2-6
clone_size: .
d_call: .
v_call: TRBV27
cdr3_nt: TGTGCCAGCAGTTGGAGCGCTGGGGCCAACGTCCTGACTTTC
cdr3_aa: CASSWSAGANVLTF

j_call: TRBJ1-1
clone_size: .
d_call: TRBD1
v_call: TRBV28
cdr3_nt: TGTGCCAGCAGTTTACCCGGGACAGGGAACACTGAAGCTTTCTTT
cdr3_aa: CASSLPGTGNTEAFF

j_call: TRBJ2-1
clone_size: .
d_call: TRBD2
v_call: TRBV5-6
cdr3_nt: TGTGCCAGCAGCTTGGCACTAGCGTTTAACAATGAGCAGTTCTTC
cdr3_aa: CASSLALAFNNEQFF

j_call: TRBJ2-5
clone_size: .
d_call: TRBD2
v_call: TRBV10-3
cdr3_nt: TGTGCCACCGGGTTTAGTTTAAAAGCGGGAGATACGAAGACCCAGTACTTC
cdr3_aa: CATGFSLKAGDTKTQYF

j_call: TRBJ2-3
clone_size: .
d_call: TRBD1
v_call: TRBV29-1
cdr3_nt: TGCAGCGTTTCCTGGACAGGGGGAACAGATACGCAGTATTTT
cdr3_aa: CSVSWTGGTDTQYF

j_call: TRBJ2-3
clone_size: .
d_call: .
v_call: TRBV10-3
cdr3_nt: TGTGCCATCAGGTCTGGGACTAGCACAGATACGCAGTATTTT
cdr3_aa: CAIRSGTSTDTQYF

j_call: TRBJ2-3
clone_size: once
d_call: TRBD2
v_call: TRBV19
cdr3_nt: TGTGCCAGTAGTATAATGTATGTGAGACTAGCGACTGACAAAGAGGGAGATACGCAGTATTTT
cdr3_aa: CASSIMYVRLATDKEGDTQYF

j_call: TRBJ1-6
clone_size: once
d_call: TRBD1
v_call: TRBV6-5
cdr3_nt: TGTGCCAGCAGTATAGACAGGGAGGTTTCACCCCTCCACTTT
cdr3_aa: CASSIDREVSPLHF

j_call: TRBJ2-1
clone_size: .
d_call: TRBD2
v_call: TRBV13
cdr3_nt: TGTGCCAGCAGCCTAGCGGGAGGGTCTTCCCCGTTCTTC
cdr3_aa: CASSLAGGSSPFF

j_call: TRBJ2-5
clone_size: .
d_call: TRBD1
v_call: TRBV9
cdr3_nt: TGTGCCAGCAGCACCGGACAGGGAAACCGAGAGACCCAGTACTTC
cdr3_aa: CASSTGQGNRETQYF

j_call: TRBJ2-7
clone_size: .
d_call: TRBD1
v_call: TRBV15
cdr3_nt: TGTGCCACCAGCAGAACTCCGGGACAGGGGAGCTACGAGCAGTACTTC
cdr3_aa: CATSRTPGQGSYEQYF

j_call: TRBJ1-1
clone_size: .
d_call: .
v_call: TRBV21-1
cdr3_nt: TGTGCCAGCAGCAAAAAAAAGGTTGTTAGCCAAGAGGCTTTCTTT
cdr3_aa: CASSKKKVVSQEAFF

j_call: TRBJ1-5
clone_size: .
d_call: TRBD1
v_call: TRBV7-2
cdr3_nt: TGTGCCAGCAGCTCGGGACAGCGGTTTGGCAATCAGCCCCAGCATTTT
cdr3_aa: CASSSGQRFGNQPQHF